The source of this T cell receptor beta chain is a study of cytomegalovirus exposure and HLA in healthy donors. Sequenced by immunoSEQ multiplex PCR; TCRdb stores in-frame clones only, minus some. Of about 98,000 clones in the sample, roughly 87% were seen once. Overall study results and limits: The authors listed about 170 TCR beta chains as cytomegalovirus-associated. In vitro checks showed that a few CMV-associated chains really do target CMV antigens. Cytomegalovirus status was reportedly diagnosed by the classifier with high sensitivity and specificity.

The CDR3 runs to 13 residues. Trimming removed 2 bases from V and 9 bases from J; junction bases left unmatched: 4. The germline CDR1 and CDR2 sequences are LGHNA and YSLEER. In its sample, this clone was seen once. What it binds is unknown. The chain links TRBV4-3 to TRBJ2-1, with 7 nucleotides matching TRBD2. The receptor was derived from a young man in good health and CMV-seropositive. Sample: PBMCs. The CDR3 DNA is TGCGCCAGCAGCCAACTCAGGGAGGGTGAGCAGTTCTTC. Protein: CASSQLREGEQFF.